The 11 T cell receptor beta chains presented below share a single source sample, sequenced in a study of cytomegalovirus exposure and HLA in healthy donors. This PCR relied on a set of 60 Vbeta primers and 13 Jbeta primers. The repertoire was sequenced with immunoSEQ multiplex PCR; TCRdb's copy has only in-frame clones and lacks some. The sample includes around 140,000 clones, roughly 89% of them seen just once. Sequenced input: PBMCs. These receptors all come from a woman in her 30s in good health and CMV-seronegative.

The chain is built from TRBV4-3 and TRBJ1-1, with TRBD1 as a possible D gene (6 bases). Germline lookup yields CDR1 LGHNA and CDR2 YSLEER. This CDR3 contains 15 residues. Trimming cost V 6 bases and J 3 bases, with 17 bases left between them. CDR3 in amino acids: CASRNLQGYYTEAFF. The CDR3 DNA reads as TGCGCCAGCAGGAATCTACAGGGTTATTACACTGAAGCTTTCTTT.

The chain links TRBV4-2 to TRBJ2-3; 8 bases are a match to TRBD2. Looked up from germline, CDR1 is LGHNA and CDR2 is YNFKEQ. V lost 1 base and J lost 2; bases outside the gene matches: 5. The length of the CDR3 is 16 residues. DNA for the CDR3: TGTGCCAGCAGCCAAGGGGTAGCGGGGCCCACAGATACGCAGTATTTT. Translating gives CASSQGVAGPTDTQYF.

The chain uses TRBV10-3 and TRBJ2-1; 7 positions match TRBD1. CDR3 length: 13 amino acids. With 4 bases clipped from V and 7 bases from J, the junction kept 4 bases outside the gene matches. Germline lookup yields CDR1 ENHRY and CDR2 SYGVKD. The CDR3 coding sequence is TGTGCCATCAGTGTGGGACAGCTGAATGAGCAGTTCTTC. It translates to CAISVGQLNEQFF.

For the CDR3, the DNA is TGCGCCAGCAGCCGGGGGGAGAGGGGACCCGGGGAGCTGTTTTTT. It encodes CASSRGERGPGELFF. This chain connects TRBV4-1 to TRBJ2-2; maybe TRBD2 (6 bases). V dropped 4 bases and J dropped 6 bases, with 15 bases sitting between them. The length of the CDR3 is 15 residues. The germline CDR1 and CDR2 sequences are MGHRA and YSYEKL.

The V call is TRBV2, the J call TRBJ1-1; D perhaps matches TRBD1 (6 bases). The length of the CDR3 is 15 residues. Trimming removed 6 bases at V and 3 bases at J, with 17 bases between. CDR1 and CDR2 from the germline V gene are SNHLY and FYNNEI. The CDR3 loop reads CASRARGLSDTEAFF. In nucleotides, the CDR3 is TGTGCCAGCAGGGCCAGGGGTCTTTCCGACACTGAAGCTTTCTTT.

The rearrangement joins TRBV6-5 to TRBJ2-5; perhaps TRBD2 as D (5 bases). Trimming took 2 bases from V and 4 from J, leaving 17 bases between them. The CDR3 has 16 amino acids. Per the germline V gene, CDR1 is MNHEY and CDR2 is SVGAGI. CDR3 DNA: TGTGCCAGCAGTTACACCGCTAGGACCGCGGGAGAGACCCAGTACTTC. Protein product: CASSYTARTAGETQYF.

This chain joins TRBV4-3 and TRBJ2-7, with 9 bases lining up with TRBD1. The germline V gene encodes CDR1 LGHNA and CDR2 YSLEER. This CDR3 is 15 amino acids long. V trimming: 5 bases; J trimming: 2 bases; junction bases outside the gene matches: 7. This CDR3 reads CASSEYGTGTYEQYF. CDR3 DNA: TGCGCCAGCAGCGAGTACGGGACAGGGACCTACGAGCAGTACTTC.

The V call is TRBV7-9, the J call TRBJ1-1; no clear D gene. The CDR3 totals 15 residues. CDR1 and CDR2 (germline): SEHNR, FQNEAQ (reference sequence). Trimming removed 5 bases from V and 0 bases from J, with 13 bases in between. The CDR3 DNA reads as TGTGCCAGCAGCCTGGTGGCAGGCATGAACACTGAAGCTTTCTTT. This sequence encodes CASSLVAGMNTEAFF.

This clone has just a few counts. The rearrangement uses TRBV6-5 and TRBJ2-1; 9 nucleotides agree with TRBD1. The CDR3 runs 15 residues. Unmatched junction bases numbered 4, after V lost 0 bases and J lost 7 bases. Germline assignment: CDR1 MNHEY and CDR2 SVGAGI. This chain's CDR3 is CASSYSWTGANEQFF. The CDR3 region has the DNA TGTGCCAGCAGTTACTCCTGGACAGGGGCTAATGAGCAGTTCTTC.

In its sample, this clone was seen once. DNA of the CDR3: TGTGCCAGCAGTTTCGGGGGAGTCAGTAACGAGCAGTACTTC. It yields the protein CASSFGGVSNEQYF. The V and J genes are TRBV27 and TRBJ2-7, with TRBD2 as a possible D gene (6 bases). Trimming took off 3 bases at V and 5 bases at J, with 14 bases between the two ends. This CDR3 spans 14 amino acids. Per the germline V gene, CDR1 is MNHEY and CDR2 is SMNVEV (reference sequence).

The chain is built from TRBV30 and TRBJ2-1; 13 bases map to TRBD2. V dropped 5 bases and J dropped 5; count of bases not matched to a gene: 0. The CDR3 is 13 amino acids. Germline V lookup: CDR1 GTSNPN, CDR2 SVGIG (reference sequence). This CDR3 reads CAWGTSGNNEQFF. The CDR3 nucleotides are TGTGCCTGGGGGACTAGCGGGAACAATGAGCAGTTCTTC.